The sequence of this T cell receptor beta chain was determined in a study of technical replicates of blood from several donors. Sequencing was performed with immunoSEQ multiplex PCR; in TCRdb, only in-frame clones are kept and a portion is missing. Among some 82,000 clones listed, 94% were seen once. J was trimmed by 7 bases and V by 4 bases; bases with no gene match: 7. CDR1 and CDR2 from the germline V gene are SGHDN and FVKESK. The CDR3 spans 15 residues. The chain is built from TRBV14 and TRBJ1-4; 9 bases align to TRBD1. This sequence was found in a human donor in good health. The sample comprised T cells isolated from PBMCs. CDR3 loop: CASSLNRGRGEKLFF. The CDR3 region has the DNA TGTGCCAGCAGCCTAAACAGGGGGCGCGGTGAAAAACTGTTTTTT.